A single sample is the source of the 8 T cell receptor beta chains below, sequenced in a study of patients and donors after allogeneic stem cell transplantation. TCRdb passed the RT-PCR reads through MiXCR, listing each CDR3 protein once. The sample includes about 410,000 distinct CDR3 sequences, around 15% of them seen just once. Input material: blood, either unsorted or a sorted T cell fraction (not recorded which). Receptors were obtained from a human donor who was either an allogeneic HSCT recipient or a stem cell or donor lymphocyte infusion donor (not recorded which). It is not recorded whose cells these are; they may come from a transplant donor.

V is TRBV2 and J is TRBJ2-1; perhaps TRBD2 as D (5 bases). V lost 8 bases, J lost 0 bases, and 14 bases lay in between. This CDR3 has 15 amino acids. Looked up from germline, CDR1 is SNHLY and CDR2 is FYNNEI. CDR3 nucleotide sequence: TGTGCCAGCCGAAGACGGGATAGCTCCTACAATGAGCAGTTCTTC. It specifies CASRRRDSSYNEQFF.

In the case of this clonotype: One base away lies a much larger clone, so this may be a sequencing read error. CDR3 residues: CSIVPPGSSYEQYF. The CDR3 coding sequence is TGCAGCATTGTTCCCCCGGGTTCCTCCTACGAGCAGTACTTC. The V gene is TRBV29-1, the J gene TRBJ2-7, with D unclear. V lost 8 bases, J lost 0 bases, and 17 bases lay in between. The CDR3 runs 14 residues. Germline CDR1 reads SQVTM; CDR2 reads ANQGSEA.

In its sample, this clonotype was seen a few times. The chain couples TRBV5-1 to TRBJ1-2, with 10 bases aligning to TRBD1. The CDR3 extends over 15 amino acids. Germline V CDR1 and CDR2: SGHRS, YFSETQ. After removal of 4 bases from V and 4 bases from J, the junction contained 7 bases not matched to a gene. CDR3 residues: CASSADRGYVYGYTF. As DNA, the CDR3 is TGCGCCAGCAGCGCGGACAGGGGGTATGTCTATGGCTACACCTTC.

The sample holds a few counts of this clonotype. This chain links TRBV4-1 with TRBJ2-5; 8 bases agree with TRBD1. The V and J ends lost 3 bases and 3 bases, in that order; junction bases with no gene match: 3. The germline CDR1 and CDR2 sequences are MGHRA and YSYEKL. The CDR3 is made up of 14 amino acids. As DNA, the CDR3 is TGCGCCAGCAGCCAGTGGACAGGGAAAGAGACCCAGTACTTC. This encodes CASSQWTGKETQYF.

The chain links TRBV25-1 to TRBJ1-1, with no clear D. The CDR3 has 16 amino acids. Per germline, CDR1 MGHDK and CDR2 SYGVNS. V was cut by 0 bases and J by 0 bases, with 11 bases left in between. The CDR3: CASSEYILGMNTEAFF. As DNA, the CDR3 is TGTGCCAGCAGTGAATATATTCTGGGCATGAACACTGAAGCTTTCTTT.

DNA for the CDR3: TGTGCCAGCAGCACCACAGGGGCGGGGGAGACCCAGTACTTC. Its protein product is CASSTTGAGETQYF. This chain uses TRBV7-9 with TRBJ2-5; D is possibly TRBD1 (7 bases). The germline V and J ends were trimmed by 5 bases and 5 bases, with 15 bases remaining between them. This CDR3 spans 14 amino acids. Germline CDR1 is SEHNR and CDR2 is FQNEAQ (reference sequence).

The rearrangement links TRBV2 to TRBJ2-7; TRBD2 aligns across 7 bases. The V segment lost 10 bases and the J segment 3 bases; nucleotides outside the gene matches: 12. CDR1 is SNHLY, CDR2 FYNNEI, per germline. CDR3 length: 14 amino acids. DNA for the CDR3: TGTGCCACCAAGGGAGGGAGTCGGCTCTACGAGCAGTACTTC. Protein product: CATKGGSRLYEQYF.

This chain links TRBV12-3 or TRBV12-4 with TRBJ2-5; D is uncertain. Trimming cost V 2 bases and J 2 bases, with 6 bases left between them. The CDR3 contains 13 residues. CDR3 DNA: TGTGCCAGCAGTTTAAGGCTTCAAGAGACCCAGTACTTC. Protein product: CASSLRLQETQYF.